In its sample, the clone carrying this TCR beta chain was seen a few times. What it recognizes is unknown. The data were obtained in a study of T cell repertoires in cytomegalovirus infection. Study-wide background: Both recently identified HLA-C-restricted and well-studied HLA-B-restricted CMV epitopes were used in the study.

TCRdb reanalysed the reads using MiXCR and keeps one entry per CDR3 protein. The sample lists 300,000 to 400,000 distinct CDR3 sequences, 20% to 30% occurring once. The study, taken as a whole, reports: HLA-C-restricted CMV clonotypes gave the most frequent clonotype in two of eight donors. The cumulative frequency of public TCR beta families distinguished individuals who carried CMV together with the relevant HLA.

This CDR3 has 13 residues. The ends were cut back, 4 bases at V and 3 bases at J, with 10 bases in the middle. The V call is TRBV12-3 or TRBV12-4, the J call TRBJ2-7, with D perhaps TRBD1 (6 bases). The sample was cultured PBMCs, taken from culture after CMV antigen stimulation. The sequence was collected from a human donor in good health (CMV status not recorded). Some clones in this sample may be carry-over from other donors' samples. In DNA form, the CDR3 reads TGTGCCAGCAGTTACGGGACAATCTACGAGCAGTACTTC. Its protein product is CASSYGTIYEQYF.